The sequence of this T cell receptor (beta chain) was determined in a study of blood T cell repertoires in COVID-19. The overall study: The samples span acute and convalescent COVID-19 from the United States, Italy and Spain. Sources were T cells, B-cell-depleted T cells, or PBMCs; the material itself was cDNA or gDNA.

Trimming removed 4 bases from V and 4 bases from J, with 17 bases in between. The germline V gene has CDR1 SGHRS and CDR2 YFSETQ. The CDR3 spans 16 residues. TCRdb's table, derived via immunoSEQ multiplex PCR, lists solely in-frame clones and lacks some. The sample yields about 150,000 clones, roughly 80% seen once. The table lists this clone with a count of one. This TCR was recovered from a human donor in a cohort sampled during active COVID-19. The sample comprised peripheral blood. The rearrangement links TRBV5-1 to TRBJ2-2; weak D call: TRBD1 (6 bases). CDR3 sequence: CASSPGQLRITGELFF. Written as DNA, the CDR3 is TGCGCCAGCAGCCCAGGACAGTTAAGAATCACCGGGGAGCTGTTTTTT.